What follows is one T cell receptor beta chain and its context. This clonotype came up a few times. The antigen it recognizes is unknown. Base qualities are missing; no much larger clone stands one base away. CDR1 and CDR2 are read off the germline V gene as SGHVS and FQNEAQ. The CDR3 holds 15 amino acids from the cysteine to the phenylalanine. Only the CDR3 DNA is retained, 45 bases long and in frame from the first base. V lost 4 bases and J lost 8 bases, and the count of bases not matched to a germline gene is 13. These data are taken from a study of vaccination and CD4 T cells after COVID-19 (dated by TCRdb to the early 2020s). Broadly, across the study: Convalescent patients had a positive SARS-CoV-2 result on nasal swab PCR, and of these patients, 8 or 9 had mild disease and one had severe disease. In approximately ten COVID-19 convalescent patients and 4 infection-naive healthy vaccine recipients, the spike-specific CD4+ TCR repertoire before mRNA vaccination was compared with the repertoire after mRNA vaccination. Control cultures used a CEFX viral epitope pool as positive control, an HIV-1 Nef peptide pool as negative control, or no peptide. Post-vaccine blood samples were taken a median of about 72 days after the second vaccine dose, with a range of roughly 13 to 250 days. The cultures were stimulated with overlapping spike peptide pools from SARS-CoV-2 and from the common cold coronaviruses HCoV-NL63, HCoV-OC43 and HCoV-229E. Participants received two doses of either the Pfizer-BioNTech BNT162b2 vaccine (n=8) or the Moderna mRNA-1273 vaccine (n=2). Post-COVID blood samples from convalescent patients were collected a median of about 100 days after diagnosis, with a range of 35 to 161 days. Six males and four females were included in the convalescent cohort, with two Hispanic individuals, seven Caucasians, two Asians and one multiracial person represented.

Libraries came from PCR. DNA from cultured CD4+ T cells was subjected to TCR sequencing with the Oncomine TCR Beta short-read assay at the Johns Hopkins FTIC core. The QIAamp micro DNA kit was used to extract genomic DNA from the cultured CD4+ T cells. Oncomine TCR Beta libraries made from cultured CD4+ T cells were pooled using unique dual indexes and sequenced on an Illumina iSeq 100. The study's own analysis went as follows. Non-productive sequences were removed, and CDR3s not starting with C, not ending with F or W, or shorter than 7 amino acids were discarded. Antigen-specific clonotypes were identified with the MANAFEST web application by comparing peptide-stimulated wells with reference and other culture wells. Positive clones required FDR below 0.05, an odds ratio above 5, and productive frequency above 0.1% in at least two of three replicate wells. A clonotype counted as cross-reactive if it showed significant expansion both in the SARS-CoV-2 spike wells and in at least one common cold coronavirus spike condition. CDR3 homology was assessed with Levenshtein distances (stringdist) and unrooted phylogenetic trees (ape) in R version 3.6.1. TCRdb's own reprocessing of the public reads used fastp at Q25 and MiXCR and kept productive beta chains. One record per CDR3 amino acid sequence lists the most common genes and DNA. The authors' filters were not applied to this entry. Within this sample are 15,000 to 20,000 distinct CDR3 sequences, with roughly 49% of them counted one time only. Together, the top ten hold 4% to 4.5% of the sample.

The treatment or condition label, as the study defines it: roughly 11-day PBMC culture with coronavirus spike peptide pools or control peptides (ViraFEST assay). The ViraFEST assay was used in the study, in which antigen-specific T cells were expanded with peptide pools and expanded clonotypes were subsequently identified by TCR sequencing. The positive SARS-CoV-2 PCR tests of the convalescent patients were dated from March to December 2020, before the Alpha, Beta and Delta variants emerged in the United States. Each well held two million PBMCs cultured with roughly 10 ug/ml peptide pools in IMDM containing approximately 5% human AB serum and 10 IU/ml IL-2. On days 3 and 7, half of the culture medium was replaced with fresh IL-2-containing medium. Once the cells had been in culture for over 9 days, the EasySep CD4+ T cell isolation kit was used to isolate CD4+ T cells by negative selection. Ficoll-Paque Plus gradient centrifugation was used to isolate PBMCs from whole blood, and the isolated PBMCs were then either used fresh or cryopreserved at -140C. Each culture condition was generally run in triplicate wells.

General conclusions and limits of the study: The median count of SARS-CoV-2-reactive clonotypes went up from 20 to 25 after infection to about 41 after vaccination, although the change was not significant. In convalescent patients, nearly all vaccine-specific clones (304 of 307) were found to be mono-reactive for SARS-CoV-2 spike rather than cross-reactive with common cold coronaviruses. The number of convalescent patients in the study was relatively small, and the study did not examine early timepoints following natural infection. Among convalescent patients, a median roughly 90% of the SARS-CoV-2-reactive clones seen after vaccination appeared only after vaccination, which suggests priming specific to the vaccine.

The receptor was isolated from a human donor who had recovered from COVID-19. This chain is built from TRBV7-8 and TRBJ1-2; TRBD1 matches 7 bases in the middle. The sample was CD4+ T cells from blood, cultured in vitro. The sequenced DNA is TGTGCCAGCAGCTCCAGCCTTGACAGGGCGCTCGGCTACACCTTC. Its translation reads: CASSSSLDRALGYTF.